These 26 T cell receptor beta chains originate from one sample sequenced in a study of T cell responses to AZD1222 COVID-19 vaccine. The data were produced by immunoSEQ multiplex PCR, yet TCRdb's version contains in-frame clones alone and is incomplete. The sample shows some 120,000 clones, around 93% of them seen only once. Sequencing used peripheral blood, obtained 28 days after the second AZD1222 dose. All receptors derive from an adult who received the AZD1222 COVID-19 vaccine.

This clone was counted a few times. In DNA form, the CDR3 reads TGTGCCAGCAGCGTAGGGGTAACCAATCAGCCCCAGCATTTT. Protein product: CASSVGVTNQPQHF. V and J are TRBV9 and TRBJ1-5; unclear D gene. Trimming took 0 bases from V and 3 from J, leaving 7 bases between them. Germline V CDR1 and CDR2: SGDLS, YYNGEE. The CDR3 length is 14 residues.

This clone has more than one count but fewer than ten. The chain joins TRBV15 to TRBJ2-7; 8 bases map to TRBD2. Trimming cost V 3 bases and J 0 bases; bases outside gene matches: 10. The CDR3 is 17 residues long. The germline V gene has CDR1 LNHNV and CDR2 YYDKDF (reference sequence). The CDR3 DNA reads TGTGCCACCAGCAGTGAAATATGGAGCGGGAGCTCCTACGAGCAGTACTTC. Amino acid sequence: CATSSEIWSGSSYEQYF.

The rearrangement uses TRBV7-9 and TRBJ1-5, with TRBD1 as a possible D gene (6 bases). There are 14 residues in the CDR3. Germline V lookup: CDR1 SEHNR, CDR2 FQNEAQ (reference sequence). The ends were cut back, 5 bases at V and 2 bases at J, with 10 bases in the middle. The CDR3 DNA sequence: TGTGCCAGCAGCCCAAACAGGGGCAATCAGCCCCAGCATTTT. It translates to CASSPNRGNQPQHF. Combining the CDR3 with reference TRBV7-9 and TRBJ1-5 gives the whole variable domain DTGVSQNPRHKITKRGQNVTFRCDPISEHNRLYWYRQTLGQGPEFLTYFQNEAQLEKSRLLSDRFSAERPKGSFSTLEIQRTEQGDSAMYLCASSPNRGNQPQHFGDGTRLSIL.

The V gene is TRBV2, the J gene TRBJ2-1; 9 nucleotides align to TRBD1. J gave up 10 bases and V 1 base, and 11 bases lay outside the gene matches. CDR1 is SNHLY, CDR2 FYNNEI, per germline. CDR3 length: 16 residues. The CDR3 nucleotides are TGTGCCAGCAGTGAAGGGAGGTACAGGGGGCGCGGAGAGCAGTTCTTC. It yields the protein CASSEGRYRGRGEQFF.

The chain carries TRBV5-6 and TRBJ2-7, with D perhaps TRBD1 (5 bases). Trimming removed 1 base from V and 3 bases from J, with 11 bases in between. The CDR3 runs to 14 residues. Germline V gives CDR1 SGHDT, CDR2 YYEEEE. The CDR3 loop is CASSLFTGHYEQYF. The CDR3 nucleotides are TGTGCCAGCAGCTTGTTCACAGGCCACTACGAGCAGTACTTC.

This chain uses TRBV3-1 (or the pseudogene TRBV3-2) with TRBJ1-2; the match to TRBD1 covers 11 bases. V lost 2 bases and J lost 5; bases outside the gene matches: 10. Per the germline V gene, CDR1 is LGHDT and CDR2 is YNNKEL (reference sequence). CDR3 size: 17 residues. The CDR3 DNA follows: TGTGCCAGCAGCCAAACCCATCCGGGACAGGGGGTTTATGGCTACACCTTC. Its protein product is CASSQTHPGQGVYGYTF.

In DNA, the CDR3 is TGTGCCAGCAGCTTATGGGAGACCCAGTACTTC. Translation: CASSLWETQYF. The V gene is TRBV7-9, the J gene TRBJ2-5, with D hard to call. V was pared by 2 bases and J by 5 bases, with 3 bases between. In germline, CDR1 is SEHNR, CDR2 FQNEAQ (reference sequence). This CDR3 has 11 amino acids.

The chain combines TRBV5-1 with TRBJ2-1; D is tentatively TRBD1 or TRBD2 (5 bases each). V lost 0 bases to trimming and J lost 6 bases, with 13 bases between them. The CDR3 is 15 residues long. Germline CDR1 reads SGHRS; CDR2 reads YFSETQ. For the CDR3, the DNA is TGCGCCAGCAGCTTGGGAGGCCGAGGGGTCAATGAGCAGTTCTTC. Protein sequence: CASSLGGRGVNEQFF.

CDR3 in DNA: TGTGCCGGAGGGTCTATGGGGAACACTGAAGCTTTCTTT. Translating gives CAGGSMGNTEAFF. The V and J genes are TRBV28 and TRBJ1-1; D uncertain. Per the germline V gene, CDR1 is MDHEN and CDR2 is SYDVKM. Trimming removed 11 bases at V and 1 base at J, with 14 bases between. There are 13 residues in the CDR3.

V usage is TRBV14 and J usage is TRBJ2-3, with TRBD2 matching over 7 bases. The CDR3 has 13 amino acids. Germline values: CDR1 SGHDN, CDR2 FVKESK. The trim removed 8 bases at V and 6 bases at J, leaving 8 bases unmatched. The CDR3 reads CASRLAATDTQYF. DNA for the CDR3: TGTGCCAGCCGACTAGCTGCAACCGATACGCAGTATTTT. Complete variable domain (other parts from reference TRBV14 and TRBJ2-3): EAGVTQFPSHSVIEKGQTVTLRCDPISGHDNLYWYRRVMGKEIKFLLHFVKESKQDESGMPNNRFLAERTGGTYSTLKVQPAELEDSGVYFCASRLAATDTQYFGPGTRLTVL.

V is TRBV21-1 and J is TRBJ2-4; no check of the table's D call, TRBD2, against the DNA was made. TRBV21-1 is designated a pseudogene. The CDR3 loop spans 17 amino acids. CDR3 amino acids: CASSKDGTAGEVNIQYF. The CDR3 DNA sequence: TGTGCCAGCAGCAAAGACGGTACAGCGGGAGAGGTAAACATTCAGTACTTC.

The rearrangement links TRBV24-1 to TRBJ2-3; D might be TRBD2 (5 bases). The CDR3 sequence is 16 residues long. V lost 2 bases to trimming and J lost 0 bases, with 11 bases between them. Germline lookup yields CDR1 KGHDR and CDR2 SFDVKD. For the CDR3, the DNA is TGTGCCACCAGTGATTACCCGACGGGGAGCACAGATACGCAGTATTTT. It translates to CATSDYPTGSTDTQYF.

This clone was detected once. CDR3 coding DNA: TGTGCCAGCAGCTTTCGGGTGGAGGGAGCCTACAATGAGCAGTTCTTC. Translation: CASSFRVEGAYNEQFF. The J gene is TRBJ2-1, the V gene TRBV7-2; D possibly corresponds to TRBD2 (6 bases). CDR1 and CDR2 (germline): SGHTA, FQGNSA. The CDR3 totals 16 residues. V lost 3 bases and J 2 bases, leaving 14 bases between the germline ends.

The V and J genes are TRBV27 and TRBJ1-5, with D unclear. This CDR3 contains 17 residues. Germline CDR1 and CDR2: MNHEY and SMNVEV (reference sequence). Deletions cut 5 bases from V and 2 bases from J, with 19 bases between. CDR3 nucleotides: TGTGCCAGCAGTGTTTTTGGGAATTTGGGTGGCAATCAGCCCCAGCATTTT. Residues: CASSVFGNLGGNQPQHF.

In this sample, this clone turned up a few times. V usage is TRBV6-5 and J usage is TRBJ1-2; tentatively, D is TRBD1 (5 bases). CDR3 length: 13 residues. Germline V gives CDR1 MNHEY, CDR2 SVGAGI. Trimming removed 2 bases at V and 4 bases at J, with 8 bases between. This CDR3 is CASSYRQGYGYTF. The CDR3 DNA is TGTGCCAGCAGTTACAGGCAGGGCTATGGCTACACCTTC.

This chain connects TRBV28 to TRBJ1-2; 10 bases are a match to TRBD1. The germline V gene encodes CDR1 MDHEN and CDR2 SYDVKM. V lost 3 bases and J lost 2; bases outside the gene matches: 12. This CDR3 has 18 residues. CDR3 coding DNA: TGTGCCAGCAGTTTTACGGGGACAGGGGAACCTCTGAACTATGGCTACACCTTC. It yields the protein CASSFTGTGEPLNYGYTF.

The sample holds one count of this clone. V is TRBV27 and J is TRBJ2-1; D gene uncertain. V was shortened by 2 bases and J by 5 bases, with 7 bases between the two germline ends. In germline, CDR1 is MNHEY, CDR2 SMNVEV (reference sequence). This CDR3 comprises 13 residues. In DNA form, the CDR3 reads TGTGCCAGCAGTTTAATGTCTGACAATGAGCAGTTCTTC. As protein: CASSLMSDNEQFF.

The V gene is TRBV28, the J gene TRBJ1-4; 8 bases line up with TRBD1. The CDR3 extends over 14 amino acids. The trim removed 6 bases at V and 10 bases at J, leaving 10 bases unmatched. Germline V gene lookup returns CDR1 MDHEN and CDR2 SYDVKM. CDR3 protein: CASSPTTGVRKLFF. As DNA, the CDR3 is TGTGCCAGCAGCCCCACGACAGGGGTAAGAAAACTGTTTTTT.

V usage is TRBV10-3 and J usage is TRBJ1-1; TRBD1 matches 9 bases. V trimming: 5 bases; J trimming: 12 bases; junction bases outside the gene matches: 10. The CDR3 is 13 residues long. Germline lookup yields CDR1 ENHRY and CDR2 SYGVKD. For the CDR3, the DNA is TGTGCCATCAGTATGCGGGACAGGGATTGGACTTTCTTT. Translating it yields CAISMRDRDWTFF.

The J gene is TRBJ2-3, the V gene TRBV25-1; tentative D call: TRBD1 (6 bases). CDR3 length: 15 amino acids. Germline-derived CDR1 and CDR2 are MGHDK and SYGVNS. V lost 3 bases and J 2 bases, leaving 12 bases between the germline ends. CDR3 DNA sequence: TGTGCCAGCAGTGACAGGGGCCGCTCCACAGATACGCAGTATTTT. This gives the protein CASSDRGRSTDTQYF. The complete variable domain, with remaining parts taken from reference TRBV25-1 and TRBJ2-3, reads EADIYQTPRYLVIGTGKKITLECSQTMGHDKMYWYQQDPGMELHLIHYSYGVNSTEKGDLSSESTVSRIRTEHFPLTLESARPSHTSQYLCASSDRGRSTDTQYFGPGTRLTVL.

The chain employs TRBV6-5 and TRBJ1-2; 8 nucleotides line up with TRBD1. Germline CDR1 is MNHEY and CDR2 is SVGAGI. CDR3 length: 13 residues. The J segment lost 0 bases and the V segment lost 10 bases, leaving 4 bases of the junction unmatched. CDR3 coding DNA: TGTGCCAACGGACAGGGAGCTAACTATGGCTACACCTTC. Its translation: CANGQGANYGYTF.

The chain recombines TRBV11-3 with TRBJ2-3; TRBD1 matches at 11 bases. Germline lookup yields CDR1 SGHNT and CDR2 YENEEA. V was pared by 6 bases and J by 5 bases, with 10 bases of the junction left unmatched. The CDR3 totals 16 residues. CDR3 DNA sequence: TGTGCCAGCAGTTCAGGGACAGGGGGGATGAGAGATACGCAGTATTTT. Amino acids: CASSSGTGGMRDTQYF.

The chain couples TRBV5-4 to TRBJ2-1; 7 bases align to TRBD1. The germline V gene has CDR1 SGHNT and CDR2 YYREEE (reference sequence). After removal of 4 bases from V and 7 bases from J, the junction contained 11 bases not matched to a gene. This CDR3 is 15 amino acids long. CDR3 protein: CASSPQGGQLNEQFF. CDR3 nucleotide sequence: TGTGCCAGCAGCCCACAAGGGGGACAGCTGAATGAGCAGTTCTTC. Using reference TRBV5-4 and TRBJ2-1 for the parts outside the CDR3, the full variable domain is ETGVTQSPTHLIKTRGQQVTLRCSSQSGHNTVSWYQQALGQGPQFIFQYYREEENGRGNFPPRFSGLQFPNYSSELNVNALELDDSALYLCASSPQGGQLNEQFFGPGTRLTVL.

This clone was picked up one time. The chain recombines TRBV9 with TRBJ2-2; D is uncertain. CDR1 is SGDLS and CDR2 is YYNGEE in the germline V gene. CDR3 length: 18 residues. Between the trimmed V and J ends, which lost 4 bases and 0 bases, there was a span of 19 bases. The chain's CDR3 is CASSPVPGSGANTGELFF. The DNA for the CDR3 is TGTGCCAGCAGCCCCGTCCCCGGTTCGGGCGCGAACACCGGGGAGCTGTTTTTT.

The V call is TRBV15, the J call TRBJ2-1; no firm D call. Germline V gene sequence: CDR1 LNHNV, CDR2 YYDKDF (reference sequence). V lost 5 bases to trimming and J lost 0 bases, with 8 bases between them. The CDR3 has 14 amino acids. The CDR3 spells CATSVWGSYNEQFF. CDR3 sequence (DNA): TGTGCCACCAGCGTTTGGGGCTCCTACAATGAGCAGTTCTTC.

In DNA, the CDR3 is TGTGCCAGCAGCCAATGGGAATTTCGCGAGAACACTGAAGCTTTCTTT. Translating gives CASSQWEFRENTEAFF. The V call is TRBV3-1 (or the pseudogene TRBV3-2), the J call TRBJ1-1; D not resolved. V lost 2 bases and J 1 base, leaving 14 bases between the germline ends. CDR1 is LGHDT and CDR2 is YNNKEL in the germline V gene (reference sequence). The CDR3 length is 16 residues.